These 8 T cell receptor beta chains were sequenced from one sample in a study of cytomegalovirus exposure and HLA in healthy donors. 13 Jbeta primers and 60 Vbeta primers were used for the PCR. TCRdb's copy holds only in-frame clones and misses some; the assay was immunoSEQ multiplex PCR. The sample contains approximately 160,000 clones, around 68% of which appear only once. The sample consisted of PBMCs. These receptors came from a man aged 45-65 years in good health and CMV-seronegative.

The chain is built from TRBV18 and TRBJ1-4; D ambiguous. Per germline, CDR1 KGHSH and CDR2 LQKENI. This CDR3 spans 13 amino acids. Deletions cut 2 bases from V and 4 bases from J, with 5 bases between. CDR3 amino acids: CASSPSVNEKLFF. In nucleotides, the CDR3 is TGTGCCAGCTCACCATCAGTTAATGAAAAACTGTTTTTT. Combining the CDR3 with reference TRBV18 and TRBJ1-4 gives the whole variable domain NAGVMQNPRHLVRRRGQEARLRCSPMKGHSHVYWYRQLPEEGLKFMVYLQKENIIDESGMPKERFSAEFPKEGPSILRIQQVVRGDSAAYFCASSPSVNEKLFFGSGTQLSVL.

This clone was found a few times. The chain joins TRBV4-3 to TRBJ2-7, with 7 nucleotides matching TRBD1. From germline, CDR1 is LGHNA and CDR2 YSLEER. This CDR3 is built from 16 residues. After removal of 1 base from V and 0 bases from J, the junction contained 6 bases not matched to a gene. CDR3 sequence (DNA): TGCGCCAGCAGCCAAGTCGCCACAGGGGTCTCCTACGAGCAGTACTTC. Translation: CASSQVATGVSYEQYF.

V and J are TRBV4-3 and TRBJ1-1; 9 nucleotides match TRBD1. The CDR3 extends over 15 amino acids. The V segment lost 4 bases and the J segment 1 base; nucleotides outside the gene matches: 4. CDR1 and CDR2 from the germline V gene are LGHNA and YSLEER. CDR3 residues: CASSRGQGPNTEAFF. The CDR3 region has the DNA TGCGCCAGCAGCCGAGGACAGGGGCCGAACACTGAAGCTTTCTTT.

The rearrangement joins TRBV6-5 to TRBJ1-5, with 7 bases fitting TRBD1. The V gene end was trimmed by 6 bases and the J gene end by 7 bases; junction bases not matched to a gene: 3. The CDR3 covers 12 residues. Germline CDR1 MNHEY, CDR2 SVGAGI. CDR3 loop: CASRGQDQPQHF. The CDR3 nucleotides read TGTGCCAGCAGAGGACAGGACCAGCCCCAGCATTTT.

This clone was seen once. V usage is TRBV27 and J usage is TRBJ1-6, with D possibly TRBD1 on 6 matching bases. Trimming removed 5 bases from V and 6 bases from J, with 17 bases in between. CDR1 and CDR2 (germline): MNHEY, SMNVEV (reference sequence). The CDR3 runs 16 residues. CDR3 nucleotide sequence: TGTGCCAGCAGTCGTCAAGCGGACAGCCGTAATTCACCCCTCCACTTT. It yields the protein CASSRQADSRNSPLHF.

This clone was recorded once. For the CDR3, the DNA is TGTGCCAGCAGCTTGCACAGGGTGACGTCCTACGAGCAGTACTTC. Encoded protein: CASSLHRVTSYEQYF. This chain connects TRBV5-8 to TRBJ2-7; possibly TRBD1 for D (6 bases). V shed 1 base and J shed 1 base, with 12 bases lying between them. Germline loops: CDR1 SGHTS, CDR2 YDEGEE. This CDR3 contains 15 residues.

This chain joins TRBV6-5 and TRBJ1-2; 7 bases fit TRBD1. CDR3 length: 15 residues. Germline CDR1 and CDR2: MNHEY and SVGAGI. The junction had 9 bases not matched to a gene; V was cut back by 6 bases and J by 2 bases. CDR3 residues: CASSPGQVGNYGYTF. CDR3 DNA: TGTGCCAGCAGCCCTGGACAGGTTGGGAACTATGGCTACACCTTC.

V gene TRBV5-6 combines with J gene TRBJ2-5, with 9 bases lining up with TRBD2. This CDR3 is 15 amino acids long. CDR1 is SGHDT, CDR2 YYEEEE, per germline. With V trimmed by 0 bases and J by 6 bases, 6 bases remained unmatched. The CDR3 DNA reads as TGTGCCAGCAGCTTGGGGGCGGGGGGGCCGAAGACCCAGTACTTC. As protein: CASSLGAGGPKTQYF.